This TCR beta chain was sequenced during a study of blood T cells in healthy people across ages. Study results and caveats: Diversity of TCR beta per million T cells declined in a roughly linear way with age.

The use of a sample-barcoded 5' primer and a J-beta primer mix characterized a second PCR of roughly 7 to 11 cycles. TCRdb recomputed calls from the 5' RACE reads with MiXCR, one row per CDR3 protein. Here the sample spans some 900,000 distinct CDR3 sequences, about 30% being singletons. Regarding this clonotype: The antigen is undetermined.

Input material: blood. This clonotype originated in an elderly woman in good health.

The CDR3 nucleotides are TGTGCCAGCAGCCCATTCAGGCGGGGAGCAACTAATGAAAAACTGTTTTTT. Translated: CASSPFRRGATNEKLFF. The V call is TRBV6-6, the J call TRBJ1-4, with D unresolved. Germline CDR1 MNHNY, CDR2 SVGAGI (reference sequence). The CDR3 covers 17 residues. V shed 6 bases and J shed 0 bases, with 17 bases lying between them.